This paragraph reports one T cell receptor beta chain. The germline V gene encodes CDR1 SGHKS and CDR2 YYEKEE (reference sequence). The CDR3 runs 17 residues. Unmatched junction bases numbered 8, after V lost 0 bases and J lost 5 bases. The data belong to a study of blood T cell repertoires in COVID-19. The overall study: COVID-19 samples, acute and convalescent, were from the United States, Italy and Spain. PBMCs, B-cell-depleted T cells, or T cells provided the cDNA or gDNA that made up the material.

Under the authors' procedure: Reference gene primers were amplified, and this amplification served to estimate nucleated cell counts. Libraries were prepared by immunoSEQ multiplex PCR; TCRdb keeps only in-frame clonotypes and omits some of them. That table furnishes V, J and clone size, whereas the DNA furnished D and trimming. The repertoire includes 88,000 or so clones, 70% to 80% of them detected once, and about a quarter sits in the top ten. Sequencing input: peripheral blood. The rearrangement uses TRBV5-5 and TRBJ2-7; the match to TRBD2 covers 13 bases. The clonotype originates from a human donor in a cohort sampled during active COVID-19. In DNA, the CDR3 is TGTGCCAGCAGCTTGGAGACTAGCGGGAGGCCGGGCGACGAGCAGTACTTC. The encoded protein is CASSLETSGRPGDEQYF.